This T cell receptor (beta chain) was captured in a study of Ad26.COV2.S vaccination and SARS-CoV-2 variants. Regarding the study as a whole: Compared with placebo recipients, vaccine recipients had higher spike-specific TCR breadth. Across vaccine and placebo recipients, the breadth of non-spike TCRs was similar. Possibly, TCR breadth and depth analyses underestimated total T cell responses.

Some clones are missing from TCRdb's copy, which holds only in-frame ones; the method was immunoSEQ multiplex PCR. The sample lists 380,000 or so clones; 88% were seen once. Treatment in this sample: about 20 received Ad26.COV2.S at low or high dose, single or two shots; roughly five received placebo; per-sample allocation not given. Sample collection was performed on day 63 after the first vaccine or placebo injection. For this clone: Antigen unknown.

The CDR3 covers 15 residues. V was pared by 6 bases and J by 6 bases, with 8 bases of the junction left unmatched. In germline, CDR1 is SNHLY, CDR2 FYNNEI. The source is a person aged 18 to 65 who received the Ad26.COV2.S COVID-19 vaccine or a placebo. Specimen: peripheral blood, collected in a trial of Ad26.COV2.S vaccine versus placebo. This chain joins TRBV2 and TRBJ2-1, with TRBD1 matching 10 bases. The CDR3 region has the DNA TGTGCCAGCAGGAAACCGGGACAGGGGTCCAATGAGCAGTTCTTC. It codes for CASRKPGQGSNEQFF.